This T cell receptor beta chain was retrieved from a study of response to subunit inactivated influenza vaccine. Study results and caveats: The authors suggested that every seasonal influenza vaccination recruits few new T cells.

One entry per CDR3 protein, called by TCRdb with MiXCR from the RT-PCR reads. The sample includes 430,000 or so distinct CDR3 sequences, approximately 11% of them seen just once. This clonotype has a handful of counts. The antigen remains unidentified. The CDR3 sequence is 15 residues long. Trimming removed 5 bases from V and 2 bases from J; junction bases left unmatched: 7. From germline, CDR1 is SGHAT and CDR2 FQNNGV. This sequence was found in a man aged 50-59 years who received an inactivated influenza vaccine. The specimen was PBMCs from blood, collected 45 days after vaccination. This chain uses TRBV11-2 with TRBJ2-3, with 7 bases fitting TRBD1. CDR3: CASSAQGTFTDTQYF. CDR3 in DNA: TGTGCCAGCAGCGCACAGGGGACGTTCACAGATACGCAGTATTTT.